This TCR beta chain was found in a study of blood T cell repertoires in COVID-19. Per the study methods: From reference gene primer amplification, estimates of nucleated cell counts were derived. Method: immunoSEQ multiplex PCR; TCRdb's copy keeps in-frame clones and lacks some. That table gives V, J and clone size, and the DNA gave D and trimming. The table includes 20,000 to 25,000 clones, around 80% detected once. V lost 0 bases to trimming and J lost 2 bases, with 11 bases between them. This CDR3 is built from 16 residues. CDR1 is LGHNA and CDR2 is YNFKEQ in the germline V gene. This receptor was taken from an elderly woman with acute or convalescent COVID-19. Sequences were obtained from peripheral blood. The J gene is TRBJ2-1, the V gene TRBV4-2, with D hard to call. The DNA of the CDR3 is TGTGCCAGCAGCCAAGAGGCCGGCCAGGCCTACAATGAGCAGTTCTTC. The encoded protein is CASSQEAGQAYNEQFF.